The sample holds one count of the clone carrying this T cell receptor beta chain. Its cognate antigen is unknown. The sample originates from a study of cytomegalovirus exposure and HLA in healthy donors. Study-wide context: The same platform used for the 666 first-cohort repertoires was also used for the 100 to 150 validation repertoires, as a later analysis reported.

The study, taken as a whole, reports: The finding came from a later analysis; first-cohort TCR clusters tended to co-occur in the roughly 110 validation repertoires. The listing of 160 or so TCR beta chains classed them as cytomegalovirus-associated. Whilst most TCR sequences proved rare, a subset of public TCRs occurred across many donors.

Sequencing was performed with immunoSEQ multiplex PCR; in TCRdb, only in-frame clones are kept and a portion is missing. Here the sample spans about 160,000 clones, around four fifths being singletons. The sequenced material came from PBMCs. The receptor was derived from a young man in good health and CMV-seropositive.

The CDR3 DNA sequence: TGCGCCAGCAGCTCCGCAGGGGGTGGGAATCAGCCCCAGCATTTT. This encodes CASSSAGGGNQPQHF. The chain couples TRBV4-1 to TRBJ1-5; 7 nucleotides match TRBD1. The CDR3 consists of 15 residues. Germline V gene data show CDR1 as MGHRA and CDR2 as YSYEKL. The V segment lost 5 bases and the J segment 4 bases; nucleotides outside the gene matches: 8.